The clone carrying this T cell receptor (beta chain) is called medium-sized (0.01 to 0.1%) based on its frequency. Its antigen is still unknown. The sample comes from a study of T cell clusters in autoimmune cytopenias. Study-wide background: The mean age of healthy donor controls was more than 55 years, the median about 59 years.

The germline V gene encodes CDR1 LNHDA and CDR2 SQIVND (reference sequence). CDR3 size: 17 residues. Each sample's input was approximately 0.25 ug genomic DNA, 38,000 or so genome equivalents. Findings of the study overall: Functional roles of the in silico T cell clusters still await experimental validation.

TRB rearrangements were amplified by touch-down multiplex PCR with mixed TRB-A/B primers. From the multiplex PCR reads, TCRdb lists one entry per CDR3 protein and no DNA. The record lists fewer than 5,500 distinct CDR3 sequences, of which the ten most abundant hold approximately 53%. Separately, the same data were catalogued under a study of T cell repertoires in aging, cancer and after chemotherapy. That work adds: Clear clonal overlap appeared across healthy donor samples taken over several months to years. In cancer patients, declining TCR diversity with age involved lost richness and lost evenness.

The chain links TRBV19 to TRBJ2-6; as DNA is missing, the TRBD1 call by TCRdb cannot be tested. The source material was peripheral blood. The sequence came from a human donor in good health. The CDR3 here is CASSYLRRLSGANVLTF.